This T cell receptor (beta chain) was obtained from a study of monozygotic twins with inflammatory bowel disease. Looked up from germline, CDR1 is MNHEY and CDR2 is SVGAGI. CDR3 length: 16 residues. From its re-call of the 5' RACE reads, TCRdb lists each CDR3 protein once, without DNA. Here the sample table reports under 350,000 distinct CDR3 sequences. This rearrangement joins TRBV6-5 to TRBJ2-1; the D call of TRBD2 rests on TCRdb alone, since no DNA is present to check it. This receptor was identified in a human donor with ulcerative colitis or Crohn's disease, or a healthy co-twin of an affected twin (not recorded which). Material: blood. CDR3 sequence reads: CASSYSPLAAYNEQFF.